These 30 T cell receptor beta chains were all obtained from the same sample, sequenced in a study of blood T cells in healthy people across ages. Combining a sample-barcoded 5' primer with a J-beta primer mix, a second PCR ran for roughly 6 to 12 cycles. TCRdb reanalysed the 5' RACE reads using MiXCR and keeps one entry per CDR3 protein. The sample holds over 600,000 distinct CDR3 sequences, about half seen once. Sequenced input: blood. Every receptor here comes from a man older than 75 in good health.

This clonotype occurred once. One end of the junction is discordant with germline, which a read error may explain. The CDR3 here is CASSLRGDGTGAFF. The CDR3 bases are TGTGCCAGCAGCTTACGGGGGGACGGCACTGGAGCTTTCTTT. The chain joins TRBV7-3 to TRBJ1-1; a weak D match, TRBD1 (5 bases). CDR3 length equals 14 residues. Germline loops: CDR1 SGHTA, CDR2 FQGTGA.

This clonotype was seen a few times. V is TRBV19 and J is TRBJ1-5; D not resolved. The V end lost 8 bases, the J end lost 4 bases, and 15 bases lay between the germline ends. This CDR3 has 14 amino acids. The V gene's germline CDR1 is LNHDA and CDR2 SQIVND (reference sequence). CDR3 DNA: TGTGCCAGTCTAGACACCCCTGGGAATCAGCCCCAGCATTTT. Its translation is CASLDTPGNQPQHF.

The rearrangement uses TRBV28 and TRBJ2-2; the D gene could be TRBD1 or TRBD2 (6 bases each). Looked up from germline, CDR1 is MDHEN and CDR2 is SYDVKM. Trimming cost V 7 bases and J 3 bases, with 15 bases left between them. The CDR3 spans 15 residues. Here the CDR3 DNA reads TGTGCCAGCATCGGGGGCGCCGGGGACACCGGGGAGCTGTTTTTT. It specifies CASIGGAGDTGELFF.

This sequence joins TRBV30 and TRBJ2-3; 8 bases are shared with TRBD1. With 5 bases clipped from V and 2 bases from J, the junction kept 9 bases outside the gene matches. Germline CDR1 is GTSNPN and CDR2 is SVGIG (reference sequence). The CDR3 loop spans 15 amino acids. CDR3 amino acids: CAWSPGTGFTDTQYF. The CDR3 nucleotides are TGTGCCTGGTCCCCCGGGACAGGCTTCACAGATACGCAGTATTTT.

The gene calls are TRBV12-3 or TRBV12-4 and TRBJ2-7; perhaps TRBD2 as D (5 bases). V dropped 6 bases and J dropped 0 bases, with 12 bases sitting between them. This CDR3 contains 14 residues. The CDR3 here is CASSQDSFSYEQYF. The CDR3 DNA reads as TGTGCCAGCAGCCAGGACTCCTTCTCCTACGAGCAGTACTTC.

The V call is TRBV2, the J call TRBJ1-6; no definite D call. Trimming cost V 4 bases and J 7 bases, with 14 bases left between them. The CDR3 is 15 amino acids. Germline CDR1 is SNHLY and CDR2 is FYNNEI. CDR3 residues: CASSGRGSRNSPLHF. The CDR3 coding sequence is TGTGCCAGCAGTGGTAGAGGGTCCAGGAATTCACCCCTCCACTTT.

The chain couples TRBV6-5 to TRBJ2-1; unclear D gene. With 10 bases removed from V and 7 bases from J, the gap between germline ends came to 20 bases. Germline loops: CDR1 MNHEY, CDR2 SVGAGI. This CDR3 is built from 14 residues. As DNA, the CDR3 is TGTGCCACCCGATTGACCTTCTTGGGTAATGAGCAGTTCTTC. Translated, it gives CATRLTFLGNEQFF.

This clonotype has only a few counts. This chain connects TRBV15 to TRBJ2-1; unclear D gene. V was pared by 0 bases and J by 2 bases, with 5 bases between. CDR1 is LNHNV and CDR2 is YYDKDF in the germline V gene (reference sequence). CDR3 length: 14 amino acids. CDR3: CATSRDPAYNEQFF. CDR3 in DNA: TGTGCCACCAGCAGAGATCCCGCCTACAATGAGCAGTTCTTC.

The rearrangement links TRBV20-1 to TRBJ1-6, with a possible D match to TRBD1 (5 bases). The V end was cut by 0 bases, the J end by 10 bases, with 16 bases between. The CDR3 runs to 15 residues. Germline assignment: CDR1 DFQATT and CDR2 SNEGSKA (reference sequence). CDR3 nucleotides: TGCAGTGCTAGAGATCTTGGGGGGGAGAACTCACCCCTCCACTTT. Protein: CSARDLGGENSPLHF.

The chain couples TRBV20-1 to TRBJ1-4, with D possibly matching TRBD1 (5 bases). This CDR3 is 15 amino acids long. Trimming cost V 6 bases and J 3 bases, with 17 bases left between them. CDR1 is DFQATT and CDR2 is SNEGSKA in the germline V gene (reference sequence). The CDR3 sequence is CSAAHRGVSNEKLFF. CDR3 bases: TGCAGTGCCGCTCACCGGGGGGTGTCTAATGAAAAACTGTTTTTT.

In this sample, this clonotype turned up many times. The genes are TRBV4-1 and TRBJ2-3; no clear D gene. Trimming pared 1 base from V and 4 bases from J, leaving 6 bases between. CDR1 is MGHRA, CDR2 YSYEKL, per germline. The CDR3 consists of 13 residues. The chain's CDR3 is CASSQGSSDTQYF. As DNA, the CDR3 is TGCGCCAGCAGCCAAGGAAGCTCAGATACGCAGTATTTT.

This clonotype was counted a few times. The chain recombines TRBV12-3 or TRBV12-4 with TRBJ2-5; D tentatively reads TRBD1 or TRBD2 (5 bases each). The CDR3 is 16 amino acids. The germline V and J ends were trimmed by 8 bases and 11 bases, with 30 bases remaining between them. The CDR3 sequence: CASQQMGPSTYNEQYF. CDR3 bases: TGTGCCAGCCAACAAATGGGACCCTCGACCTACAATGAGCAGTACTTC.

Details on this clonotype: One end of the junction fails to match germline, which may point to a read error. The chain employs TRBV6-1 and TRBJ2-1; D is perhaps TRBD1 or TRBD2 (6 bases each). CDR1 and CDR2 (germline): MNHNS, SASEGT. The CDR3 sequence is 14 residues long. As DNA, the CDR3 is TGTGCCAGCAGTAAGGGGGGCGCAACAAATGGGCAGTTCTTC. Amino acid sequence: CASSKGGATNGQFF.

CDR3 sequence reads: CASSLRSREDTQYF. CDR3 nucleotides: TGTGCCAGCAGTTTAAGAAGTCGCGAGGATACGCAGTATTTT. The genes are TRBV27 and TRBJ2-3; D uncertain. V was trimmed by 2 bases and J by 6 bases, leaving 12 bases between them. The CDR3 has 14 amino acids. The germline gives CDR1 MNHEY, CDR2 SMNVEV (reference sequence).

V is TRBV20-1 and J is TRBJ2-3; D unclear. This CDR3 region has 12 residues. Looked up from germline, CDR1 is DFQATT and CDR2 is SNEGSKA (reference sequence). Trimming took off 5 bases at V and 5 bases at J, with 11 bases between the two ends. CDR3 coding DNA: TGCAGTGCTCGGGCCCCGCGAGATACGCAGTATTTT. Protein sequence: CSARAPRDTQYF.

The rearrangement links TRBV4-2 to TRBJ2-1, with D unclear. Trimming took off 0 bases at V and 7 bases at J, with 10 bases between the two ends. The CDR3 runs 14 residues. Germline V gene sequence: CDR1 LGHNA, CDR2 YNFKEQ. The CDR3 DNA follows: TGTGCCAGCAGCCAAGATGCGAGCGCAAATGAGCAGTTCTTC. As protein: CASSQDASANEQFF.

This rearrangement joins TRBV29-1 to TRBJ2-1; 8 bases fit TRBD2. Unmatched junction bases numbered 17, after V lost 4 bases and J lost 3 bases. There are 18 residues in the CDR3. The germline V gene has CDR1 SQVTM and CDR2 ANQGSEA. CDR3 in DNA: TGCAGCGTTGTAATACCCACTCTAGAGCGGGAGTTCTACAATGAGCAGTTCTTC. It encodes CSVVIPTLEREFYNEQFF.

This clonotype was seen a handful of times. CDR3 sequence: CASSQYLYGEQYF. The CDR3 nucleotides are TGCGCCAGCAGCCAGTACCTCTACGGGGAGCAGTACTTC. This chain links TRBV4-3 with TRBJ2-7; D gene uncertain. CDR1 and CDR2 (germline): LGHNA, YSLEER. Trimming took off 3 bases at V and 7 bases at J, with 13 bases between the two ends. The CDR3 extends over 13 amino acids.

The V gene is TRBV14, the J gene TRBJ1-1; the D is unclear. With 4 bases removed from V and 3 bases from J, the gap between germline ends came to 15 bases. CDR1 and CDR2 from the germline V gene are SGHDN and FVKESK. The CDR3 is 15 residues long. CDR3 in DNA: TGTGCCAGCAGCCCGCTAGGGAGTCCAGACACTGAAGCTTTCTTT. Protein: CASSPLGSPDTEAFF. Filled out from reference TRBV14 and TRBJ1-1, the complete variable domain reads EAGVTQFPSHSVIEKGQTVTLRCDPISGHDNLYWYRRVMGKEIKFLLHFVKESKQDESGMPNNRFLAERTGGTYSTLKVQPAELEDSGVYFCASSPLGSPDTEAFFGQGTRLTVV.

The chain couples TRBV4-3 to TRBJ2-6; no reliable D call. V lost 0 bases and J 0 bases, leaving 12 bases between the germline ends. This CDR3 has 18 amino acids. Germline CDR1 LGHNA, CDR2 YSLEER. CDR3 in DNA: TGCGCCAGCAGCCAAGATGCTGGAGTTCCCTCTGGGGCCAACGTCCTGACTTTC. This codes for CASSQDAGVPSGANVLTF.

The V gene is TRBV2, the J gene TRBJ1-2; the D is unclear. The germline V gene encodes CDR1 SNHLY and CDR2 FYNNEI. V dropped 6 bases and J dropped 6 bases, with 11 bases sitting between them. The CDR3 runs to 12 residues. CDR3 DNA: TGTGCCAGCAGCCTCGGGTCCCATGGCTACACCTTC. Translation gives CASSLGSHGYTF.

This clonotype was seen only a few times. The chain employs TRBV7-2 and TRBJ1-1, with D uncertain. The CDR3 spans 14 residues. Germline V gene data show CDR1 as SGHTA and CDR2 as FQGNSA. V lost 1 base and J lost 4, with 10 bases in between. CDR3 sequence: CASSLDKTSTEAFF. As DNA, the CDR3 is TGTGCCAGCAGCTTAGACAAAACTTCCACTGAAGCTTTCTTT.

V is TRBV6-6 and J is TRBJ2-7; D perhaps matches TRBD1 (6 bases). Trimming pared 7 bases from V and 0 bases from J, leaving 10 bases between. Germline values: CDR1 MNHNY, CDR2 SVGAGI (reference sequence). The CDR3 is made up of 13 amino acids. The CDR3, as DNA: TGTGCCAGCAAATTACAGGGCTCCTACGAGCAGTACTTC. This codes for CASKLQGSYEQYF.

The V gene is TRBV7-2, the J gene TRBJ2-5, with D perhaps TRBD1 or TRBD2 (5 bases each). Germline V CDR1 and CDR2: SGHTA, FQGNSA. V lost 5 bases to trimming and J lost 5 bases, with 15 bases between them. The CDR3 is made up of 14 amino acids. In nucleotides, the CDR3 is TGTGCCAGCAGCCCACTTGGGGGATGGGAGACCCAGTACTTC. Amino acid sequence: CASSPLGGWETQYF.

As to this clonotype: This could be a read error, since a much larger clone is one nucleotide away. The chain uses TRBV4-2 and TRBJ2-3, with no clear D. Germline-derived CDR1 and CDR2 are LGHNA and YNFKEQ. This CDR3 is built from 14 residues. V was shortened by 1 base and J by 4 bases, with 9 bases between the two germline ends. CDR3 in amino acids: CASSQGSRPDTQYF. CDR3 DNA sequence: TGTGCCAGCAGCCAAGGAAGCAGGCCAGATACGCAGTATTTT.

The V gene is TRBV20-1, the J gene TRBJ2-1, with 9 nucleotides matching TRBD1. Looked up from germline, CDR1 is DFQATT and CDR2 is SNEGSKA (reference sequence). J gave up 13 bases and V 6 bases, and 13 bases lay outside the gene matches. The CDR3 length is 13 residues. The CDR3 sequence: CSAVTGGEETQFF. For the CDR3, the DNA is TGCAGTGCCGTGACAGGGGGAGAGGAGACCCAGTTCTTC.

This clonotype was seen a single time. CDR3 sequence: CASSAYGTAETQYF. The DNA for the CDR3 is TGTGCCAGCAGTGCCTACGGGACAGCGGAGACCCAGTACTTC. The chain carries TRBV25-1 and TRBJ2-5; TRBD1 matches 7 bases. V dropped 4 bases and J dropped 5; count of bases not matched to a gene: 7. Germline CDR1 MGHDK, CDR2 SYGVNS. CDR3 length: 14 residues. Full variable domain (rest looked up from reference TRBV25-1 and TRBJ2-5): EADIYQTPRYLVIGTGKKITLECSQTMGHDKMYWYQQDPGMELHLIHYSYGVNSTEKGDLSSESTVSRIRTEHFPLTLESARPSHTSQYLCASSAYGTAETQYFGPGTRLLVL.

This rearrangement joins TRBV4-3 to TRBJ2-5; D not certain. This CDR3 spans 14 amino acids. V was cut by 0 bases and J by 2 bases, with 7 bases left in between. In germline, CDR1 is LGHNA, CDR2 YSLEER. The CDR3 nucleotides read TGCGCCAGCAGCCAAGATGAAGCGCAAGAGACCCAGTACTTC. Translating it yields CASSQDEAQETQYF.

The chain links TRBV7-9 to TRBJ2-7; no firm D call. Trimming stripped 5 bases from V and 4 bases from J, with 9 bases between. CDR3 length: 12 residues. Germline CDR1 is SEHNR and CDR2 is FQNEAQ (reference sequence). In nucleotides, the CDR3 is TGTGCCAGCAGCCCCGGTTTTTACGAGCAGTACTTC. This gives the protein CASSPGFYEQYF.

This clonotype turned up a few times. The genes are TRBV12-3 or TRBV12-4 and TRBJ2-1, with 12 positions matching TRBD2. The CDR3 loop spans 15 amino acids. V gave up 5 bases and J gave up 9 bases; unmatched junction bases: 8. The CDR3 protein is CASSPTSGSSSEQFF. CDR3 nucleotide sequence: TGTGCCAGCAGTCCGACTAGCGGGAGTTCGTCTGAGCAGTTCTTC.